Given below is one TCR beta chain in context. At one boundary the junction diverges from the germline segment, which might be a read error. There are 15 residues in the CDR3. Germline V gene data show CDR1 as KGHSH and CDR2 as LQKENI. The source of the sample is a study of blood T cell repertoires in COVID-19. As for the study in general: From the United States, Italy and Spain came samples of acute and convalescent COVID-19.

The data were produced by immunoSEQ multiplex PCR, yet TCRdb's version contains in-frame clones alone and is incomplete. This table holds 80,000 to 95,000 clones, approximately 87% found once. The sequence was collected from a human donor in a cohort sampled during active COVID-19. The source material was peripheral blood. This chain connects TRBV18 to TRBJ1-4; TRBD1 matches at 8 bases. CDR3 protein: CASSPLRQGTEKLFF. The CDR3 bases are TGTGCCAGCTCCCCACTTCGACAGGGGACTGAAAAACTGTTTTTT.